This TCR beta chain was captured in a study of response to subunit inactivated influenza vaccine. TCRdb re-analysed the RT-PCR reads in MiXCR, keeping a single row per CDR3 protein. The sample lists some 600,000 distinct CDR3 sequences, 14% occurring once. Sequences were derived from PBMCs from blood, sampled 14 days before vaccination. This clonotype originated in a man over 45 who received an inactivated influenza vaccine.

CDR3 DNA sequence: TGTGCCAGCAGCCCGACTAGCGGGCACTCCTACGAGCAGTACTTC. Protein product: CASSPTSGHSYEQYF. The chain carries TRBV4-2 and TRBJ2-7, with 10 bases identical to TRBD2. The CDR3 sequence is 15 residues long. J was trimmed by 0 bases and V by 4 bases; bases with no gene match: 3. The germline V gene encodes CDR1 LGHNA and CDR2 YNFKEQ.